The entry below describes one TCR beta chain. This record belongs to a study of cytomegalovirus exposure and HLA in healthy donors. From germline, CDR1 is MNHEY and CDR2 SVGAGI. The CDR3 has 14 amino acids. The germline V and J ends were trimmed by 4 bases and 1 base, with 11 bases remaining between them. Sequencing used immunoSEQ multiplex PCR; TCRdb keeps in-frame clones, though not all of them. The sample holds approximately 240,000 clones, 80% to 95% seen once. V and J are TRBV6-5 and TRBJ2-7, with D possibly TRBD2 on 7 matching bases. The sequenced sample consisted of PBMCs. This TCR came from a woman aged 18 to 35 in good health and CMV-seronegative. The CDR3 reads CASSWGRGSYEQYF. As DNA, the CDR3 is TGTGCCAGCAGTTGGGGGCGGGGGTCCTACGAGCAGTACTTC.